Included here is one T cell receptor (beta chain) sequence, with context. The record originates from a study of blood T cell repertoires in COVID-19. In the authors' methods: Reference gene primer amplification gave estimated nucleated cell counts. The data were produced by immunoSEQ multiplex PCR, yet TCRdb's version contains in-frame clones alone and is incomplete. That table furnishes V, J and clone size, whereas the DNA furnished D and trimming. The sample lists over 130,000 clones; 60% to 85% were seen once. Germline-derived CDR1 and CDR2 are SGDLS and YYNGEE. V lost 0 bases, J lost 7 bases, and 8 bases stayed unmatched. This CDR3 region has 15 residues.

This chain joins TRBV9 and TRBJ2-5, with TRBD1 matching over 8 bases. The TCR was taken from a man between 50 and 59 years old with acute or convalescent COVID-19. The source material was peripheral blood. The DNA for the CDR3 is TGTGCCAGCAGCGTAGATTGGCAGGGGGCTGGGACCCAGTACTTC. Residues: CASSVDWQGAGTQYF.